This T cell receptor (beta chain) was sequenced during a study of T cells in tumors after PD-1 blockade (dated by TCRdb to 2018 to 2020). With respect to the entire study: Prior checkpoint blockade, systemic immunosuppressant use, and recent radiotherapy or other anti-cancer therapy within 4 weeks were grounds for patient exclusion. To compare clonotypes in blood and tumor, bulk TCR sequencing was done on 10 to 11 peripheral blood samples taken from roughly 5 patients. Using site-matched tumors from BCC or SCC patients sampled before and after anti-PD-1 therapy, the study carried out paired single-cell RNA and TCR sequencing. Clinical response was assessed using RECIST version 1.1. Some patients also continued taking vismodegib 150 mg daily during anti-PD-1 treatment. Patients were treated with either pembrolizumab 200 mg every 3 weeks or cemiplimab 350 mg every 2 weeks. On average, peripheral blood samples had more than 90,000 TCR templates (range 24,679-257,772) and 35,000 to 45,000 unique clonotypes. The full study reports these points: Where the novel T cell clones came from was not determined, and possible sources could include lymphoid organs or rare unexpanded clones inside the tumor or in the tumor periphery. Roughly two fifths of tumor TCR clonotypes were detected in blood, and some novel exhausted tumor clones were observed in pre-treatment blood, which was taken as suggesting peripheral recruitment.

With respect to this clone: There is no known antigen for this receptor. No quality values exist for individual bases; no much larger clone is one base distant.

For bulk TCRbeta sequencing, genomic DNA was extracted from tumor biopsies or peripheral blood, and input amounts ranged from roughly 616 ng to 6,004 ng. Every patient was a poor candidate for surgical resection and had histologically proven advanced or metastatic basal or squamous cell carcinoma. The basal cell carcinoma cohort was made up of roughly ten patients, and bulk tumor TCR sequencing was performed for several of these patients. The immunoSEQ platform was used for deep TCRbeta sequencing. The source study handled its data this way. Only productive rearrangements were exported from the immunoSEQ Analyzer for further analysis. T cell phenotypes were assigned to bulk TCRbeta clonotypes by matching to single-cell RNA+TCR-seq clones sharing the same TCRbeta sequence. Clone enrichment in tumor was computed as tumor frequency divided by PBMC frequency from bulk TCR sequencing. GLIPH was used to sort TCRs into specificity groups, which are clusters of distinct TCRs that likely recognize common antigens through shared CDR3 motifs. Not all clones reach the TCRdb copy of this immuneACCESS table, which keeps in-frame sequences only. Checked studies attribute under half of the gap to unresolved V genes and leave the rest unexplained. That table gives V, J and clone size, and the DNA gave D and trimming. A total of 45,000 to 60,000 clones appear in this sample, approximately 79% of them only once. Of the sample, about 9.3% falls within the top ten clones.

Ends trimmed: V by 4 bases, J by 4 bases; bases unmatched to a gene: 1. CDR1 and CDR2 (KGHDR, SFDVKD) derive from the germline V gene. Inclusive of the bounding cysteine and phenylalanine, the CDR3 is 14 residues long. This entry keeps only the CDR3 DNA: 42 bases, framed from base 1. The clonotype was recovered from a human donor with advanced basal cell or squamous cell carcinoma (not recorded which). The sequencing used PBMCs, collected before anti-PD-1 therapy. This chain joins TRBV24-1 to TRBJ2-2; TRBD1 fits 8 bases in the junction. The DNA reads as follows: TGTGCCACCAGTGAAACAGGGGGCACCGGGGAGCTGTTTTTT. Translated, it reads CATSETGGTGELFF.